The present T cell receptor (beta chain) was sequenced within a study of blood T cells in healthy people across ages. With V trimmed by 5 bases and J by 2 bases, 7 bases remained unmatched. The CDR3 spans 15 residues. The V gene's germline CDR1 is SQVTM and CDR2 ANQGSEA. Every sample gave at least 5 micrograms of total RNA when it was extracted. This clonotype was seen a handful of times. It was with a sample-barcoded 5' primer and a J-beta primer mix that a second PCR of roughly 7 to 12 cycles was run. TCRdb called the 5' RACE reads again in MiXCR, with one record for every CDR3 protein. The table lists roughly 800,000 distinct CDR3 sequences, 53% of them singletons.

This sequence was found in a man older than 75 in good health. The gene calls are TRBV29-1 and TRBJ2-7; TRBD1 aligns across 12 bases. The sequencing input was blood. The CDR3, as DNA: TGCAGCGTTAGGGACAGGGGGCAGGGGACCTACGAGCAGTACTTC. Protein product: CSVRDRGQGTYEQYF.